This record covers a single T cell receptor (beta chain). The antigen is undetermined. Profiling relied on immunoSEQ multiplex PCR, and the TCRdb table lists in-frame clones only, not all of them. The sample includes about 120,000 clones, 90% to 95% of them seen just once. The source of the sample is a study of graft-versus-host responses after intestinal transplantation. Study at large: Grafts were multivisceral, liver-intestinal, or isolated intestinal. Study-wide points: Researchers found peak circulating GvH clone levels linked to early post-transplant HvG declines. Patients with graft-donor T cell macrochimerism had high graft-versus-host to host-versus-graft clonal ratios in allografts.

With 6 bases clipped from V and 4 bases from J, the junction kept 18 bases outside the gene matches. Germline values: CDR1 MDHEN, CDR2 SYDVKM. This CDR3 contains 18 residues. This chain joins TRBV28 and TRBJ2-3; 8 bases map to TRBD2. This material consisted of unstimulated CD4+ T cells sorted from spleen or lymph node cells, taken before intestinal transplant. The sequence was collected from a human donor who received an intestinal transplant. The CDR3 here is CASSPRGRGGRIADTQYF. DNA of the CDR3: TGTGCCAGCAGCCCTAGGGGCCGGGGCGGGAGGATCGCAGATACGCAGTATTTT. Drawing the rest from reference TRBV28 and TRBJ2-3, the complete variable domain is DVKVTQSSRYLVKRTGEKVFLECVQDMDHENMFWYRQDPGLGLRLIYFSYDVKMKEKGDIPEGYSVSREKKERFSLILESASTNQTSMYLCASSPRGRGGRIADTQYFGPGTRLTVL.